Below, one TCR beta chain is given with its context. Its matching antigen is unknown. This sample is part of a study of graft-versus-host responses after intestinal transplantation. Study overall: Isolated intestinal, liver-intestinal, or multivisceral transplants had been given to the recipients. Study-level results: Graft-donor T cell macrochimerism coincided with high graft-versus-host to host-versus-graft clonal ratios in allografts. The recipient marrow held GvH clones, and some of them showed up first in ileum or blood.

The CDR3 is made up of 14 amino acids. From germline, CDR1 is SGHTA and CDR2 FQGTGA. V trimming: 2 bases; J trimming: 7 bases; junction bases outside the gene matches: 7. Only in-frame clones appear in the TCRdb table, and some are missing; sequencing was by immunoSEQ multiplex PCR. This table has just under 65,000 clones, 85% to 95% appearing once. This receptor was identified in a human donor who was the organ donor for an intestinal transplant. Sequenced here: unstimulated CD8+ T cells sorted from spleen or lymph node cells, sampled before transplant. The rearrangement joins TRBV7-3 to TRBJ2-5, with 7 bases identical to TRBD1. The CDR3 loop is CASSLGKGARTQYF. The CDR3 DNA is TGTGCCAGCAGCTTAGGGAAGGGGGCGCGGACCCAGTACTTC.